These 5 T cell receptor beta chains originate from one sample sequenced in a study of early T cells in non-severe SARS-CoV-2 infection. MiXCR, applied by TCRdb to the 5' RACE reads, yields one record per CDR3 protein. The data contain approximately 90,000 distinct CDR3 sequences, 9.5% to 12% of them singletons. Material: whole blood, obtained at baseline. The receptors come from an adult who was a healthcare worker with PCR-confirmed SARS-CoV-2 infection or an uninfected control (not recorded which).

This clonotype was seen many times. The CDR3 here is CASSSSLTEAFF. As DNA, the CDR3 is TGTGCCAGCAGCTCGTCCCTCACTGAAGCTTTCTTT. The V gene is TRBV5-6, the J gene TRBJ1-1; no clear D. Germline V gene sequence: CDR1 SGHDT, CDR2 YYEEEE. The CDR3 sequence is 12 residues long. V was trimmed by 3 bases and J by 4 bases, leaving 7 bases between them.

This clonotype occurred a few times. The chain employs TRBV29-1 and TRBJ2-7; 8 nucleotides agree with TRBD1. The length of the CDR3 is 15 residues. Germline CDR1 SQVTM, CDR2 ANQGSEA. V was clipped by 6 bases and J by 0 bases; unmatched bases: 10. Here the CDR3 reads CSVTLGQAFSYEQYF. The CDR3 DNA reads TGCAGCGTCACCTTGGGACAGGCCTTCTCCTACGAGCAGTACTTC.

This clonotype has at least ten counts. The chain uses TRBV12-3 or TRBV12-4 and TRBJ1-5; no firm D call. The CDR3 runs to 13 residues. Deletions cut 7 bases from V and 0 bases from J, with 7 bases between. The CDR3 reads CASKANSNQPQHF. CDR3 in DNA: TGTGCCAGCAAGGCTAATAGCAATCAGCCCCAGCATTTT.

This clonotype has a handful of counts. In DNA form, the CDR3 reads TGTGCCAGCAGTTTAATCGGTAGGGCGTCGCGGGAAAAACTGTTTTTT. It encodes CASSLIGRASREKLFF. The chain employs TRBV28 and TRBJ1-4; no clear D. The V end was cut by 2 bases, the J end by 8 bases, with 18 bases between. Germline CDR1 and CDR2: MDHEN and SYDVKM. This CDR3 is built from 16 residues.

In this sample, this clonotype turned up many times. J is TRBJ1-2 and V is TRBV28; unclear D gene. V dropped 2 bases and J dropped 4 bases, with 5 bases sitting between them. Germline V gene sequence: CDR1 MDHEN, CDR2 SYDVKM. The CDR3 consists of 12 residues. The CDR3 DNA reads TGTGCCAGCAGTTTAACGGGCTATGGCTACACCTTC. Protein product: CASSLTGYGYTF.